This T cell receptor (beta chain) was captured in a study of control samples from healthy donors and cancer patients. This CDR3 has 14 amino acids. The germline V gene encodes CDR1 LNHDA and CDR2 SQIVND (reference sequence). V lost 2 bases, J lost 3 bases, and 4 bases stayed unmatched. Assay: immunoSEQ multiplex PCR; the TCRdb copy retains only in-frame clones and omits some. The profile shows fewer than 120,000 clones, over 75% of them singletons. This clone was observed a single time. The TCR sequence derives from a woman aged 60-75 years with lung cancer. This sequence joins TRBV19 and TRBJ2-7, with TRBD1 matching 7 bases. Sample: PBMCs. CDR3 in amino acids: CASSIRQGDYEQYF. CDR3 nucleotides: TGTGCCAGTAGTATAAGACAGGGCGACTACGAGCAGTACTTC.